The 10 T cell receptor beta chains reported below all come from one sample, sequenced in a study of shared clonotypes between healthy human individuals (dated by TCRdb to 2020 to 2021). Preparation of the library involved the immunoSEQ multiplex PCR assay. The table was pulled from immuneACCESS by TCRdb, which kept in-frame rearrangements only. Such tables lose some clones; where checked, under half of the loss comes from unresolved V genes, and the rest has no known cause. The sample table lists about 1.9 million clones, around 95% of them with a count of one. Clones ranked in the top ten supply around 1.7% of the sample. CD8 naive samples were obtained by positive selection for CCR7 among CD45RO-negative cells, yielding a CD45RA+CCR7+ population from which TemRA cells were excluded. Sample: naive CD8+ T cells from PBMCs. Per the publication, the cell subset or site label means: CD45RA+CCR7+. The source is a young man in good health. Some clones in this sample may be carry-over from other donors' samples.

The chain is built from TRBV5-1 and TRBJ2-7; no reliable D call. Looked up from germline, CDR1 is SGHRS and CDR2 is YFSETQ. The CDR3 loop spans 15 amino acids. V gave up 3 bases and J gave up 5 bases, with 18 bases separating them. The CDR3 spells CASSSRQNGGDEQYF. The CDR3 DNA reads as TGCGCCAGCAGCTCTCGGCAAAACGGTGGAGACGAGCAGTACTTC.

J is TRBJ2-5 and V is TRBV27; TRBD1 matches at 8 bases. J was trimmed by 4 bases and V by 6 bases; bases with no gene match: 4. The germline V gene has CDR1 MNHEY and CDR2 SMNVEV (reference sequence). CDR3 length: 13 amino acids. The CDR3 nucleotides are TGTGCCAGCAGGACTGACAGGGGAGAGACCCAGTACTTC. Protein sequence: CASRTDRGETQYF.

The genes are TRBV4-1 and TRBJ2-2; D uncertain. This CDR3 region has 13 residues. Between the trimmed V and J ends, which lost 1 base and 6 bases, there was a span of 6 bases. CDR1 is MGHRA, CDR2 YSYEKL, per germline. CDR3 residues: CASSQVLSGELFF. The CDR3 nucleotides are TGCGCCAGCAGCCAAGTTCTGTCCGGGGAGCTGTTTTTT.

CDR3 bases: TGCGCCAGCAGCTTCGCTTGGGGACATCAAACGAACACTGAAGCTTTCTTT. The encoded protein is CASSFAWGHQTNTEAFF. The rearrangement links TRBV5-1 to TRBJ1-1, with a weak D call TRBD1 (6 bases). V was pared by 2 bases and J by 1 base, with 18 bases between. The CDR3 runs 17 residues. Germline assignment: CDR1 SGHRS and CDR2 YFSETQ.

V gene TRBV9 combines with J gene TRBJ2-5, with 13 bases fitting TRBD2. The CDR3 length is 15 residues. Per germline, CDR1 SGDLS and CDR2 YYNGEE. J was trimmed by 5 bases and V by 4 bases; bases with no gene match: 5. The CDR3: CASSLGLAGDETQYF. The CDR3 DNA reads as TGTGCCAGCAGCTTAGGACTAGCGGGAGATGAGACCCAGTACTTC. Variable domain in full (rest from reference TRBV9 and TRBJ2-5): DSGVTQTPKHLITATGQRVTLRCSPRSGDLSVYWYQQSLDQGLQFLIQYYNGEERAKGNILERFSAQQFPDLHSELNLSSLELGDSALYFCASSLGLAGDETQYFGPGTRLLVL.

The CDR3 sequence is CASSPLGGDLTPLGNQPQHF. DNA of the CDR3: TGTGCCAGCAGCCCCCTTGGGGGGGACCTCACCCCCCTTGGCAATCAGCCCCAGCATTTT. The V gene is TRBV7-8, the J gene TRBJ1-5; D might be TRBD1 (5 bases). Trimming cost V 5 bases and J 2 bases, with 28 bases left between them. Germline CDR1 reads SGHVS; CDR2 reads FQNEAQ. The CDR3 has 20 residues.

This clone was seen a single time. This chain links TRBV7-8 with TRBJ2-1, with 10 bases matching TRBD2. There are 15 residues in the CDR3. Germline V lookup: CDR1 SGHVS, CDR2 FQNEAQ. V dropped 6 bases and J dropped 5; count of bases not matched to a gene: 7. The CDR3 DNA sequence: TGTGCCAGCAGGTCTAGCGGGAGTGCCAACAATGAGCAGTTCTTC. It translates to CASRSSGSANNEQFF.

This rearrangement joins TRBV7-2 to TRBJ2-6, with D unclear. With 2 bases removed from V and 2 bases from J, the gap between germline ends came to 13 bases. Germline V gives CDR1 SGHTA, CDR2 FQGNSA. This CDR3 is built from 17 residues. CDR3 sequence reads: CASSLSSQVAGANVLTF. The CDR3 nucleotides read TGTGCCAGCAGCTTATCCTCGCAGGTGGCTGGGGCCAACGTCCTGACTTTC. The full variable domain, completed using reference TRBV7-2 and TRBJ2-6, is GAGVSQSPSNKVTEKGKDVELRCDPISGHTALYWYRQSLGQGLEFLIYFQGNSAPDKSGLPSDRFSAERTGGSVSTLTIQRTQQEDSAVYLCASSLSSQVAGANVLTFGAGSRLTVL.

This rearrangement joins TRBV27 to TRBJ1-5; 7 bases are a match to TRBD1. The junction had 3 bases not matched to a gene; V was cut back by 10 bases and J by 3 bases. Germline V gene sequence: CDR1 MNHEY, CDR2 SMNVEV (reference sequence). The CDR3 consists of 12 residues. The CDR3 spells CAIGQVNQPQHF. The CDR3 DNA follows: TGTGCCATTGGACAGGTCAATCAGCCCCAGCATTTT.

The chain uses TRBV2 and TRBJ2-5, with unresolved D. V was cut by 6 bases and J by 1 base, with 15 bases left in between. The CDR3 runs to 15 residues. The germline gives CDR1 SNHLY, CDR2 FYNNEI. The CDR3 loop reads CASRKLGRAQETQYF. In nucleotides, the CDR3 is TGTGCCAGCAGGAAGTTGGGCAGAGCCCAAGAGACCCAGTACTTC.